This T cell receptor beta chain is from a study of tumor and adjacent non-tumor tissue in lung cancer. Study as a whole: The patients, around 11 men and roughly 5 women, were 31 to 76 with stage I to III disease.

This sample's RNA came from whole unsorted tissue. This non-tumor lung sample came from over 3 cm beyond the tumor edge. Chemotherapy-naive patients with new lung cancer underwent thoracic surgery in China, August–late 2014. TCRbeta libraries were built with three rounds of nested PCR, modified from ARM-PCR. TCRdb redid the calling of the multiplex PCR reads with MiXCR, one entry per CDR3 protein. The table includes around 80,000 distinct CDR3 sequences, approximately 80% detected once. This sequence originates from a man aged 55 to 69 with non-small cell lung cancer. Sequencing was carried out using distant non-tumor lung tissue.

The DNA of the CDR3 is TGCAGTGTCTTATATGGACGGACAGGGAACACAGATACGCAGTATTTT. Protein sequence: CSVLYGRTGNTDTQYF. The V call is TRBV20-1, the J call TRBJ2-3; 8 nucleotides line up with TRBD1. V lost 7 bases and J lost 2; bases outside the gene matches: 14. Per germline, CDR1 DFQATT and CDR2 SNEGSKA (reference sequence). This CDR3 region has 16 residues.